The text below deals with one T cell receptor beta chain. This CDR3 comprises 12 residues. Looked up from germline, CDR1 is MNHEY and CDR2 is SVGAGI. Trimming cost V 5 bases and J 3 bases, with 8 bases left between them. The entry originates in a study of memory CD4+ T cells and cytomegalovirus serostatus. Authors' methods: Out-of-frame sequences were removed, leaving a few million distinct TCRbeta sequences. Here immunoSEQ multiplex PCR was the method, and the copy in TCRdb shows in-frame clones only, minus some. V and J calls and clone size are given by that table; D and trimming were obtained from the DNA. The top ten hold 0.9% to 1.2% of the sample, which has some 46,000 clones, around 80% seen once. The sort gate was single viable CD3+CD4+CD8-CD45RO+ cells for memory CD4+ T cells.

Sample: memory CD4+ T cells from blood. The chain links TRBV6-5 to TRBJ2-7, with a weak D call TRBD2 (6 bases). The source is an adult in good health and CMV-seronegative. The CDR3 spells CASSGTVYEQYF. CDR3 DNA sequence: TGTGCCAGCAGTGGGACTGTCTACGAGCAGTACTTC.